Below are 18 T cell receptor beta chains sequenced from a single sample in a study of cytomegalovirus exposure and HLA in healthy donors. PCR employed 60 Vbeta and 13 Jbeta primers. This table comes from immunoSEQ multiplex PCR, and its TCRdb copy is limited to in-frame clones, with some not included. Of tens of thousands of clones listed, around 66% are singletons. The specimen sequenced was PBMCs. These TCRs come from a woman in her thirties or forties in good health and CMV-seropositive.

DNA of the CDR3: TGCGCCAGCAGCTTGTTGGGGGCTAGCGGAGAAGAGACCCAGTACTTC. This translates into CASSLLGASGEETQYF. The genes are TRBV5-1 and TRBJ2-5; D might be TRBD2 (7 bases). Germline V gene data show CDR1 as SGHRS and CDR2 as YFSETQ. This CDR3 is 16 amino acids long. V was shortened by 1 base and J by 3 bases, with 16 bases between the two germline ends.

This clone has a handful of counts. This rearrangement joins TRBV2 to TRBJ2-3; D is undetermined. V was pared by 6 bases and J by 0 bases, with 4 bases between. Germline V lookup: CDR1 SNHLY, CDR2 FYNNEI. The CDR3 spans 12 residues. Written as DNA, the CDR3 is TGTGCCAGCAGGACTAGCACAGATACGCAGTATTTT. Protein sequence: CASRTSTDTQYF.

The rearrangement uses TRBV6-6 and TRBJ2-2; the match to TRBD2 covers 11 bases. Germline V gene sequence: CDR1 MNHNY, CDR2 SVGAGI (reference sequence). The junction had 5 bases not matched to a gene; V was cut back by 4 bases and J by 4 bases. This CDR3 region has 16 residues. The CDR3 sequence: CASSLAGGPGTGELFF. Written as DNA, the CDR3 is TGTGCCAGCAGTTTAGCGGGAGGGCCGGGCACCGGGGAGCTGTTTTTT.

CDR3 DNA: TGCGCCAGCAGCCGAGGACAGGTCGCCTACAATGAGCAGTTCTTC. It specifies CASSRGQVAYNEQFF. V usage is TRBV4-3 and J usage is TRBJ2-1; 7 bases align to TRBD1. J lost 2 bases, V lost 4 bases, and 5 bases had no gene match. The CDR3 loop spans 15 amino acids. Germline-derived CDR1 and CDR2 are LGHNA and YSLEER.

This rearrangement joins TRBV6-5 to TRBJ2-7, with a tentative D call TRBD1 (5 bases). The CDR3 consists of 13 residues. Trimming pared 6 bases from V and 6 bases from J, leaving 15 bases between. CDR1 is MNHEY and CDR2 is SVGAGI in the germline V gene. The chain's CDR3 is CASRSDSLLEQYF. For the CDR3, the DNA is TGTGCCAGCAGGTCCGACAGTCTCCTCGAGCAGTACTTC.

This chain uses TRBV18 with TRBJ2-7; D is perhaps TRBD2 (6 bases). V dropped 3 bases and J dropped 5 bases, with 20 bases sitting between them. The germline CDR1 and CDR2 sequences are KGHSH and LQKENI. This CDR3 spans 16 amino acids. This CDR3 is CASSPSGGGTSHEQYF. CDR3 nucleotides: TGTGCCAGCTCACCCTCCGGGGGAGGAACTTCCCACGAGCAGTACTTC. The entire variable domain, with the rest obtained from reference TRBV18 and TRBJ2-7, is as follows: NAGVMQNPRHLVRRRGQEARLRCSPMKGHSHVYWYRQLPEEGLKFMVYLQKENIIDESGMPKERFSAEFPKEGPSILRIQQVVRGDSAAYFCASSPSGGGTSHEQYFGPGTRLTVT.

This clone was recorded only once. The CDR3 DNA is TGTGCCAGCAGCTCTACAGGGCGCGGAACTGAAGCTTTCTTT. Its translation: CASSSTGRGTEAFF. The chain is built from TRBV6-5 and TRBJ1-1, with a tentative D call TRBD1 (6 bases). CDR3 length: 14 amino acids. V lost 6 bases, J lost 5 bases, and 16 bases lay in between. Germline lookup yields CDR1 MNHEY and CDR2 SVGAGI.

The rearrangement joins TRBV29-1 to TRBJ2-1; the D gene is possibly TRBD1 (8 bases). Germline values: CDR1 SQVTM, CDR2 ANQGSEA. There are 16 residues in the CDR3. V was shortened by 3 bases and J by 3 bases, with 18 bases between the two germline ends. CDR3 DNA sequence: TGCAGCGTTGAGCCAACGAACAGGGGGGGCTACAATGAGCAGTTCTTC. It codes for CSVEPTNRGGYNEQFF.

This clone came up once. The chain carries TRBV23-1 and TRBJ2-5, with D possibly being TRBD2 (7 bases). TRBV23-1 is treated as an ORF (open reading frame) with a function not yet certain. V lost 1 base, J lost 5 bases, and 20 bases lay in between. This CDR3 spans 17 amino acids. CDR3 residues: CASSQFSGREGGETQYF. CDR3 sequence (DNA): TGCGCCAGCAGTCAATTCTCGGGCAGGGAGGGGGGGGAGACCCAGTACTTC.

The DNA of the CDR3 is TGTGCCAGCAGCCGTCGGACAGGATACGAGCAGTACTTC. It codes for CASSRRTGYEQYF. The chain recombines TRBV11-2 with TRBJ2-7; 7 bases agree with TRBD1. The CDR3 totals 13 residues. Germline CDR1 is SGHAT and CDR2 is FQNNGV. The ends lost 5 bases at V and 4 bases at J; junction bases unmatched: 5.

This clone was observed once. This chain joins TRBV28 and TRBJ1-2; TRBD1 matches 7 bases. CDR1 is MDHEN and CDR2 is SYDVKM in the germline V gene. Losses at the gene ends were 6 bases for V and 8 bases for J; bases not matched to a gene: 9. The CDR3 contains 13 residues. This CDR3 reads CASRQTGDEGYTF. CDR3 bases: TGTGCCAGCAGGCAAACAGGGGACGAGGGCTACACCTTC.

This rearrangement joins TRBV19 to TRBJ2-1, with 10 bases that match TRBD2. Germline V gene data show CDR1 as LNHDA and CDR2 as SQIVND (reference sequence). V shed 4 bases, J shed 1 base, and the junction held 7 bases outside the gene matches. CDR3 length equals 17 residues. Written as DNA, the CDR3 is TGTGCCAGTAGTAGTAGCGGGAGGTCAAAATCCTACAATGAGCAGTTCTTC. As protein: CASSSSGRSKSYNEQFF.

This clone has only a few counts. This chain uses TRBV5-6 with TRBJ2-5; TRBD2 matches 11 bases. The end of the DNA fits TRBJ2-7 better, so the J call may be wrong. Per germline, CDR1 SGHDT and CDR2 YYEEEE. CDR3 length equals 15 residues. The CDR3 is CASSLGSGRAYEQYF. CDR3 sequence (DNA): TGTGCCAGCAGCTTGGGTAGCGGGAGGGCCTACGAGCAGTACTTC.

The chain joins TRBV7-2 to TRBJ2-2, with TRBD1 identical over 12 bases. V shed 1 base, J shed 5 bases, and the junction held 8 bases outside the gene matches. Germline V gene lookup returns CDR1 SGHTA and CDR2 FQGNSA. The CDR3 contains 18 residues. The CDR3 protein is CASSLVGTGGRKTGELFF. As DNA, the CDR3 is TGTGCCAGCAGCTTAGTGGGGACAGGGGGCAGGAAGACCGGGGAGCTGTTTTTT.

The chain employs TRBV28 and TRBJ2-7; a weak D match, TRBD2 (6 bases). CDR1 MDHEN and CDR2 SYDVKM come from the germline V gene. This CDR3 contains 15 residues. V was cut by 5 bases and J by 3 bases, with 17 bases left in between. CDR3 nucleotide sequence: TGTGCCAGCAGTCCCTCCGGGACTCAGGTCTACGAGCAGTACTTC. It codes for CASSPSGTQVYEQYF. Looking up the rest from reference TRBV28 and TRBJ2-7 gives the full variable domain: DVKVTQSSRYLVKRTGEKVFLECVQDMDHENMFWYRQDPGLGLRLIYFSYDVKMKEKGDIPEGYSVSREKKERFSLILESASTNQTSMYLCASSPSGTQVYEQYFGPGTRLTVT.

This clone appeared a few times. The rearrangement uses TRBV7-2 and TRBJ2-7; D gene uncertain. The germline CDR1 and CDR2 sequences are SGHTA and FQGNSA. CDR3 size: 13 residues. V lost 2 bases and J lost 6, with 11 bases in between. The CDR3 coding sequence is TGTGCCAGCAGCTTATTTCCGTCCGGCGAGCAGTACTTC. Translated: CASSLFPSGEQYF.

This clone was seen once. The chain joins TRBV4-3 to TRBJ1-2; 9 bases map to TRBD1. Germline V gene lookup returns CDR1 LGHNA and CDR2 YSLEER. CDR3 length equals 17 residues. Trimming cost V 0 bases and J 4 bases; bases outside gene matches: 9. Here the CDR3 DNA reads TGCGCCAGCAGCCAAGAAAACCTCGGGACAGGGTTCTATGGCTACACCTTC. Protein: CASSQENLGTGFYGYTF.

This chain uses TRBV15 with TRBJ2-1; 9 bases fit TRBD1. This CDR3 has 17 amino acids. The V segment lost 0 bases and the J segment 1 base; nucleotides outside the gene matches: 4. Germline lookup yields CDR1 LNHNV and CDR2 YYDKDF (reference sequence). CDR3 DNA: TGTGCCACCAGCAGAGATCGGGACAGGGTATCCTACAATGAGCAGTTCTTC. As protein: CATSRDRDRVSYNEQFF.